This T cell receptor (beta chain) was sequenced during a study of blood T cells in healthy people across ages. Then a second PCR, running roughly 7 to 11 cycles, was carried out with a sample-barcoded 5' primer and a J-beta primer mix. Unique molecular identifiers of 12 random nucleotides labeled each cDNA. From the 5' RACE reads, TCRdb called clonotypes with MiXCR, one entry per CDR3 protein. This sample yields under 800,000 distinct CDR3 sequences, of which roughly 45% are seen a single time; 20% to 25% belongs to the top ten. CDR3 size: 17 residues. The trim removed 4 bases at V and 5 bases at J, leaving 8 bases unmatched. The germline V gene has CDR1 SGHTA and CDR2 FQGTGA. Healthy Caucasians from Russia aged about 6 to 95 served as donors.

Sequences were obtained from blood. The receptor comes from a woman aged 55-70 years in good health. The genes are TRBV7-3 and TRBJ2-2, with 12 bases lining up with TRBD2. In nucleotides, the CDR3 is TGTGCCAGCAGCTCGCCGACTAGCGGGGGCCCTACCGGGGAGCTGTTTTTT. This translates into CASSSPTSGGPTGELFF.